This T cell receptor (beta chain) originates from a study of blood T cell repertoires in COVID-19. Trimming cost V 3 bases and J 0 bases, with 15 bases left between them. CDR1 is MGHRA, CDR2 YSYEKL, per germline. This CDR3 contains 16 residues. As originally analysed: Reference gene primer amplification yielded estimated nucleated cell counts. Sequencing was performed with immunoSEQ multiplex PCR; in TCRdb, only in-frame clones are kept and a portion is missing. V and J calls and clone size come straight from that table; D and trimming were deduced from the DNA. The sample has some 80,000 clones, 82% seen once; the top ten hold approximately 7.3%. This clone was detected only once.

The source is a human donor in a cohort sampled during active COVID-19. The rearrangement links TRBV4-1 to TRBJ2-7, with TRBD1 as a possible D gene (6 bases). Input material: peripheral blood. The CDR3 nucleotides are TGCGCCAGCAGCCAGACATTCTCGACAGGCTCCTACGAGCAGTACTTC. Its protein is CASSQTFSTGSYEQYF.